The 3 T cell receptor beta chains in this list originate from one sample, sequenced in a study of blood T cell repertoires in COVID-19. TCRdb's copy holds only in-frame clones and misses some; the assay was immunoSEQ multiplex PCR. The top ten hold 4.5% to 7% of the sample, which has around 210,000 clones, over 70% seen once. The sample was peripheral blood. The receptors here all came from a woman aged 70 to 79 with acute or convalescent COVID-19.

This clone occurred a few times. This chain links TRBV30 with TRBJ2-3, with 8 bases lining up with TRBD2. CDR1 and CDR2 (germline): GTSNPN, SVGIG (reference sequence). CDR3 length equals 19 residues. The V gene end was trimmed by 0 bases and the J gene end by 1 base; junction bases not matched to a gene: 15. The CDR3 protein is CAWSVGRAKSSGRTDTQYF. CDR3 sequence (DNA): TGTGCCTGGAGTGTCGGCAGAGCGAAGTCTAGCGGGCGCACAGATACGCAGTATTTT.

The rearrangement uses TRBV18 and TRBJ2-7; no reliable D call. V was shortened by 6 bases and J by 3 bases, with 18 bases between the two germline ends. The germline V gene has CDR1 KGHSH and CDR2 LQKENI. The CDR3 sequence is 15 residues long. The CDR3 is CASSFLSNPGYEQYF. In nucleotides, the CDR3 is TGTGCCAGCTCTTTCCTATCCAACCCGGGCTACGAGCAGTACTTC.

This chain uses TRBV28 with TRBJ1-2, with D possibly being TRBD1 (6 bases). The CDR3 runs 13 residues. The germline V gene encodes CDR1 MDHEN and CDR2 SYDVKM. Trimming shortened V by 6 bases and J by 3 bases, and 11 bases separated the two germline ends. The CDR3 region is CASRVRQDYGYTF. Here the CDR3 DNA reads TGTGCCAGCAGGGTTCGACAGGACTATGGCTACACCTTC.